The 23 T cell receptor beta chains given below trace back to one sample, sequenced in a study of shared clonotypes between healthy human individuals. Some clones are missing from TCRdb's copy, which holds only in-frame ones; the method was immunoSEQ multiplex PCR. The sample comprises roughly 700,000 clones, roughly 87% of which are singletons, and 30% to 40% rests with the top ten. The sequenced material came from memory CD8+ T cells from PBMCs. Sample subset: CD45RO+ cells pooled with CCR7-negative TemRA cells. These receptors came from a man aged 18 to 30 in good health. Some clones in this sample may be carry-over from other donors' samples.

This chain uses TRBV28 with TRBJ2-2; unclear D gene. The V end lost 5 bases, the J end lost 5 bases, and 9 bases lay between the germline ends. From germline, CDR1 is MDHEN and CDR2 SYDVKM. The CDR3 totals 13 residues. CDR3 in DNA: TGTGCCAGCAGTCAATACAGTACCGGGGAGCTGTTTTTT. It encodes CASSQYSTGELFF.

A remark on this clone: Other nucleotide sequences from this sample produce the same CDR3. This rearrangement joins TRBV5-6 to TRBJ1-2, with 8 bases matching TRBD1. Germline CDR1 reads SGHDT; CDR2 reads YYEEEE. V lost 4 bases and J lost 4; bases outside the gene matches: 3. The CDR3 contains 13 residues. CDR3 in DNA: TGTGCCAGCAGCGGTCAGGGGGCCTATGGCTACACCTTC. Amino acids: CASSGQGAYGYTF.

The chain carries TRBV11-3 and TRBJ2-7; 8 nucleotides agree with TRBD1. This CDR3 contains 16 residues. Losses at the gene ends were 8 bases for V and 5 bases for J; bases not matched to a gene: 17. Germline lookup yields CDR1 SGHNT and CDR2 YENEEA. The CDR3 sequence: CASPHRDGQGVDEQYF. As DNA, the CDR3 is TGTGCCAGCCCTCACCGAGACGGACAGGGCGTGGACGAGCAGTACTTC.

The V and J genes are TRBV7-2 and TRBJ1-2; the D is unclear. The CDR3 runs 15 residues. With 1 base removed from V and 4 bases from J, the gap between germline ends came to 13 bases. Germline CDR1 is SGHTA and CDR2 is FQGNSA. CDR3 bases: TGTGCCAGCAGCTTAGTGGTAGGGCAGATCTATGGCTACACCTTC. Protein: CASSLVVGQIYGYTF.

The rearrangement uses TRBV28 and TRBJ1-5; no reliable D call. The length of the CDR3 is 16 residues. Germline V CDR1 and CDR2: MDHEN, SYDVKM. Trimming removed 3 bases at V and 2 bases at J, with 14 bases between. CDR3 sequence (DNA): TGTGCCAGCAGTTTTATGAGGATCCCCCGCAATCAGCCCCAGCATTTT. Its protein is CASSFMRIPRNQPQHF.

This CDR3 is CASSLGPSGSYNEQFF. The CDR3 DNA sequence: TGTGCCAGCAGCTTAGGTCCTAGCGGGTCCTACAATGAGCAGTTCTTC. The genes are TRBV7-9 and TRBJ2-1; 8 bases agree with TRBD2. The CDR3 covers 16 residues. The V gene's germline CDR1 is SEHNR and CDR2 FQNEAQ (reference sequence). V shed 1 base and J 1 base; nucleotides not matched to a gene: 3. The full variable domain, completed using reference TRBV7-9 and TRBJ2-1, is DTGVSQNPRHKITKRGQNVTFRCDPISEHNRLYWYRQTLGQGPEFLTYFQNEAQLEKSRLLSDRFSAERPKGSFSTLEIQRTEQGDSAMYLCASSLGPSGSYNEQFFGPGTRLTVL.

Worth noting for this clone: This specimen includes other DNA sequences encoding the same CDR3. The rearrangement joins TRBV7-9 to TRBJ2-7; D not certain. V shed 3 bases and J shed 5 bases, with 8 bases lying between them. This CDR3 has 12 residues. Germline CDR1 reads SEHNR; CDR2 reads FQNEAQ (reference sequence). CDR3 residues: CASSFGVNEQYF. The DNA for the CDR3 is TGTGCCAGCAGCTTTGGGGTCAACGAGCAGTACTTC.

The chain has TRBV9 and TRBJ2-7; 8 bases fit TRBD1. Germline CDR1 and CDR2: SGDLS and YYNGEE. V shed 5 bases and J 3 bases; nucleotides not matched to a gene: 7. This CDR3 contains 14 residues. CDR3 DNA: TGTGCCAGCAGTAGGGGGGACAGGAGCTACGAGCAGTACTTC. Protein product: CASSRGDRSYEQYF.

This chain links TRBV7-2 with TRBJ1-2, with D unresolved. Trimming cost V 6 bases and J 4 bases, with 15 bases left between them. Germline CDR1 SGHTA, CDR2 FQGNSA. The CDR3 is 14 amino acids. CDR3 sequence: CASRTREVGYGYTF. The CDR3, as DNA: TGTGCCAGCAGGACTAGGGAAGTTGGCTATGGCTACACCTTC.

This chain links TRBV2 with TRBJ2-7; D is uncertain. From germline, CDR1 is SNHLY and CDR2 FYNNEI. CDR3 length equals 13 residues. V was clipped by 2 bases and J by 5 bases, with 10 bases between them. The CDR3 is CASSERFGDEQYF. CDR3 coding DNA: TGTGCCAGCAGTGAACGTTTCGGCGACGAGCAGTACTTC.

The CDR3 DNA is TGTGCCAGCAGCCAAAGCGAAGGGGACAGGCGGTTGTACACCTTC. This encodes CASSQSEGDRRLYTF. J is TRBJ1-2 and V is TRBV14; 8 bases match TRBD1. Per germline, CDR1 SGHDN and CDR2 FVKESK. Losses at the gene ends were 2 bases for V and 11 bases for J; bases not matched to a gene: 13. This CDR3 comprises 15 residues.

The rearrangement links TRBV5-1 to TRBJ2-3; 12 bases match TRBD1. CDR1 is SGHRS and CDR2 is YFSETQ in the germline V gene. The junction had 3 bases not matched to a gene; V was cut back by 1 base and J by 3 bases. The CDR3 loop spans 16 amino acids. The CDR3 DNA reads TGCGCCAGCAGCTTGCAGGGACAGGGGGCAACAGATACGCAGTATTTT. Translated, it gives CASSLQGQGATDTQYF.

The chain employs TRBV5-5 and TRBJ2-7; 10 bases map to TRBD1. V dropped 2 bases and J dropped 2; count of bases not matched to a gene: 10. The CDR3 is 17 amino acids. The germline gives CDR1 SGHKS, CDR2 YYEKEE (reference sequence). CDR3 region: CASSFSGTGVVAYEQYF. The CDR3 DNA sequence: TGTGCCAGCAGCTTTTCCGGGACAGGGGTTGTTGCCTACGAGCAGTACTTC.

The chain has TRBV7-9 and TRBJ2-2, with 11 bases fitting TRBD1. This CDR3 spans 14 amino acids. Germline CDR1 reads SEHNR; CDR2 reads FQNEAQ (reference sequence). Unmatched junction bases numbered 2, after V lost 5 bases and J lost 6 bases. This CDR3 reads CASSRGQGAGELFF. The DNA for the CDR3 is TGTGCCAGCAGCCGGGGACAGGGGGCCGGGGAGCTGTTTTTT.

The chain combines TRBV13 with TRBJ1-2, with a weak D call TRBD1 (6 bases). The germline CDR1 and CDR2 sequences are PRHDT and FYEKMQ (reference sequence). Trimming removed 3 bases from V and 1 base from J, with 18 bases in between. The CDR3 totals 17 residues. The CDR3 loop reads CASSFSPGTPHNYGYTF. In DNA, the CDR3 is TGTGCCAGCAGCTTCTCACCCGGGACACCACATAACTATGGCTACACCTTC.

CDR3 in amino acids: CATSRDFEVSYEQYF. The CDR3 nucleotides read TGTGCCACCAGCAGAGATTTCGAAGTATCCTACGAGCAGTACTTC. The chain couples TRBV15 to TRBJ2-7; D gene ambiguous. The CDR3 runs to 15 residues. Germline V gene data show CDR1 as LNHNV and CDR2 as YYDKDF (reference sequence). Trimming pared 0 bases from V and 1 base from J, leaving 10 bases between.

This clone was observed once. The rearrangement joins TRBV7-9 to TRBJ2-3; tentatively, D is TRBD2 (5 bases). This CDR3 is 16 amino acids long. V lost 4 bases and J 2 bases, leaving 16 bases between the germline ends. CDR1 is SEHNR and CDR2 is FQNEAQ in the germline V gene (reference sequence). The CDR3 nucleotides read TGTGCCAGCAGCTCAATGGAGGACCGACTCACAGATACGCAGTATTTT. This sequence encodes CASSSMEDRLTDTQYF.

This CDR3 is CASSSGTGLNEQYF. The CDR3 coding sequence is TGTGCCAGCAGCTCCGGGACAGGGTTAAACGAGCAGTACTTC. The chain combines TRBV5-6 with TRBJ2-7, with 9 bases aligning to TRBD1. The germline gives CDR1 SGHDT, CDR2 YYEEEE. After removal of 3 bases from V and 5 bases from J, the junction contained 6 bases not matched to a gene. CDR3 length equals 14 residues.

The rearrangement links TRBV7-9 to TRBJ2-1, with 8 bases lining up with TRBD2. Germline V gene data show CDR1 as SEHNR and CDR2 as FQNEAQ (reference sequence). The length of the CDR3 is 15 residues. The V and J ends lost 3 bases and 3 bases, in that order; junction bases with no gene match: 4. CDR3 nucleotide sequence: TGTGCCAGCAGCTTTAGCGGGAACCTCTACAATGAGCAGTTCTTC. Encoded protein: CASSFSGNLYNEQFF.

This clone was counted at least ten times. V is TRBV7-6 and J is TRBJ2-7; TRBD2 aligns across 10 bases. The CDR3 length is 18 residues. The V segment lost 4 bases and the J segment 1 base; nucleotides outside the gene matches: 13. Germline V lookup: CDR1 SGHVS, CDR2 FNYEAQ. As DNA, the CDR3 is TGTGCCAGCAGCTCGGCTCTAGCGGGAGTGCTAGATTCCTACGAGCAGTACTTC. Protein product: CASSSALAGVLDSYEQYF.

CDR3 in DNA: TGTGCCAGCAGCCAAGCTGGGGCTAGCGGGAGGGGCTCCTACGAGCAGTACTTC. Amino acid sequence: CASSQAGASGRGSYEQYF. V usage is TRBV4-2 and J usage is TRBJ2-7; TRBD2 aligns across 12 bases. CDR3 length: 18 residues. With V trimmed by 1 base and J by 0 bases, 7 bases remained unmatched. Germline V gene lookup returns CDR1 LGHNA and CDR2 YNFKEQ.

The chain couples TRBV5-1 to TRBJ2-1; TRBD2 matches 11 bases. The CDR3 spans 17 residues. The germline CDR1 and CDR2 sequences are SGHRS and YFSETQ. The V segment lost 2 bases and the J segment 6 bases; nucleotides outside the gene matches: 10. This CDR3 is CASSLTRRLAGGNEQFF. CDR3 nucleotide sequence: TGCGCCAGCAGCTTAACCCGGAGGCTAGCGGGAGGCAATGAGCAGTTCTTC.

The CDR3, as DNA: TGTGCTACCGGTGGACTTTCCAATCAGCCCCAGCATTTT. This encodes CATGGLSNQPQHF. V gene TRBV9 combines with J gene TRBJ1-5; D gene ambiguous. Germline values: CDR1 SGDLS, CDR2 YYNGEE. The CDR3 covers 13 residues.